This T cell receptor beta chain was sequenced during a study of blood T cell repertoires in COVID-19. As for the study in general: Samples of COVID-19 (acute and convalescent) were obtained from the United States, Italy and Spain. In each case, the material was cDNA or gDNA derived from T cells, B-cell-depleted T cells, or PBMCs.

As originally analysed: By means of reference gene primer amplification, nucleated cell counts were estimated. TCRdb's copy holds only in-frame clones and misses some; the assay was immunoSEQ multiplex PCR. That table is the source of V, J and clone size, and D and trimming were worked out from the DNA. The sample yields roughly 100,000 clones, about four fifths seen once. Sequences were obtained from peripheral blood. The sequence derives from a woman of 80 years or more with active or convalescent COVID-19.

In DNA, the CDR3 is TGTGCCAGCAGCCCGAGACAGGGCGCGAGGGCTGAAGCTTTCTTT. It yields the protein CASSPRQGARAEAFF. This chain joins TRBV5-4 and TRBJ1-1, with 7 bases matching TRBD1. The CDR3 has 15 residues. From germline, CDR1 is SGHNT and CDR2 YYREEE (reference sequence). The J segment lost 6 bases and the V segment lost 4 bases, leaving 12 bases of the junction unmatched.